These 22 T cell receptor beta chains originate from one sample sequenced in a study of blood T cell repertoires in COVID-19. The method was immunoSEQ multiplex PCR; TCRdb's version includes in-frame clones alone and lacks a portion of them. This sample yields tens of thousands of clones, of which roughly 90% are seen a single time; over 3.5% belongs to the top ten. Material: peripheral blood. The receptors come from a man aged 50 or older with active COVID-19.

The gene calls are TRBV24-1 and TRBJ2-4; TRBD2 matches 10 bases. CDR3 size: 18 residues. Germline CDR1 KGHDR, CDR2 SFDVKD. J gave up 0 bases and V 5 bases, and 9 bases lay outside the gene matches. This chain's CDR3 is CATSVPALAGVAKNIQYF. CDR3 DNA sequence: TGTGCCACCAGTGTTCCCGCCCTAGCGGGGGTAGCCAAAAACATTCAGTACTTC.

This chain joins TRBV6-5 and TRBJ2-5; 9 bases agree with TRBD2. Germline loops: CDR1 MNHEY, CDR2 SVGAGI. J gave up 5 bases and V 6 bases, and 4 bases lay outside the gene matches. This CDR3 contains 13 residues. The CDR3 sequence is CASRRLAAETQYF. The CDR3 DNA reads as TGTGCCAGCAGGCGACTAGCGGCCGAGACCCAGTACTTC.

The chain carries TRBV4-1 and TRBJ2-5, with D possibly TRBD1 on 6 matching bases. CDR3 length: 15 residues. V shed 0 bases and J shed 5 bases, with 13 bases lying between them. The germline gives CDR1 MGHRA, CDR2 YSYEKL. The chain's CDR3 is CASSQDAGAGETQYF. CDR3 in DNA: TGCGCCAGCAGCCAAGATGCAGGGGCGGGTGAGACCCAGTACTTC.

The rearrangement uses TRBV6-5 and TRBJ1-2; weak D call: TRBD1 (6 bases). From germline, CDR1 is MNHEY and CDR2 SVGAGI. With 5 bases removed from V and 7 bases from J, the gap between germline ends came to 11 bases. The CDR3 length is 12 residues. CDR3 amino acids: CASSTTGTGYTF. The DNA of the CDR3 is TGTGCCAGCAGTACTACAGGGACTGGCTACACCTTC.

J is TRBJ2-7 and V is TRBV6-5; 8 bases match TRBD1. CDR1 is MNHEY and CDR2 is SVGAGI in the germline V gene. This CDR3 has 12 residues. The V gene end was trimmed by 10 bases and the J gene end by 5 bases; junction bases not matched to a gene: 7. The CDR3 is CATDRAGDEQYF. CDR3 nucleotide sequence: TGTGCCACGGACAGGGCCGGCGACGAGCAGTACTTC.

This chain joins TRBV11-3 and TRBJ2-7; D is possibly TRBD1 (5 bases). The CDR3 spans 15 residues. Trimming removed 1 base from V and 6 bases from J, with 16 bases in between. The germline gives CDR1 SGHNT, CDR2 YENEEA. The chain's CDR3 is CASSLGTRTGGEQYF. Here the CDR3 DNA reads TGTGCCAGCAGCTTAGGGACAAGGACGGGTGGCGAGCAGTACTTC.

This rearrangement joins TRBV6-6 to TRBJ1-1, with D possibly matching TRBD1 (5 bases). Germline V gene data show CDR1 as MNHNY and CDR2 as SVGAGI (reference sequence). The CDR3 is made up of 13 amino acids. V was trimmed by 5 bases and J by 4 bases, leaving 11 bases between them. This CDR3 is CASSNQGSTEAFF. CDR3 coding DNA: TGTGCCAGCAGTAACCAGGGTTCCACTGAAGCTTTCTTT.

V is TRBV20-1 and J is TRBJ2-5; 9 bases line up with TRBD2. Trimming at V came to 3 bases and at J to 2 bases, leaving 13 bases not matched to a gene. The CDR3 is 17 amino acids. The germline gives CDR1 DFQATT, CDR2 SNEGSKA (reference sequence). As DNA, the CDR3 is TGCAGTGCTAGTGGGCTAGCGGGGCAGATGTGGCAAGAGACCCAGTACTTC. It translates to CSASGLAGQMWQETQYF.

In its sample, this clone was seen once. V is TRBV6-2 or TRBV6-3 and J is TRBJ1-2; 8 bases match TRBD1. The length of the CDR3 is 16 residues. Trimming removed 4 bases from V and 1 base from J; junction bases left unmatched: 8. Germline V gene lookup returns CDR1 MNHEY and CDR2 SVGEGT. CDR3 region: CASSFADRGLNYGYTF. In DNA, the CDR3 is TGTGCCAGCAGTTTTGCTGACAGGGGACTTAACTATGGCTACACCTTC.

The chain employs TRBV9 and TRBJ2-1; 9 positions match TRBD1. Germline V gene lookup returns CDR1 SGDLS and CDR2 YYNGEE. V lost 0 bases and J lost 9; bases outside the gene matches: 4. The CDR3 covers 14 residues. CDR3 amino acids: CASSVGTGEIEQFF. The DNA for the CDR3 is TGTGCCAGCAGCGTAGGGACAGGGGAGATTGAGCAGTTCTTC.

The V call is TRBV7-9, the J call TRBJ1-4; D perhaps matches TRBD1 (5 bases). Germline V gene lookup returns CDR1 SEHNR and CDR2 FQNEAQ (reference sequence). The CDR3 spans 13 residues. The V and J ends lost 6 bases and 1 base respectively, with 6 bases between them. CDR3 DNA: TGTGCCAGCAGGGGGCAAACTAATGAAAAACTGTTTTTT. Translation gives CASRGQTNEKLFF.

The chain uses TRBV28 and TRBJ2-7, with 9 bases aligning to TRBD1. V lost 5 bases and J lost 4; bases outside the gene matches: 3. CDR3 size: 13 residues. Looked up from germline, CDR1 is MDHEN and CDR2 is SYDVKM. This CDR3 is CASSTGTGYEQYF. CDR3 sequence (DNA): TGTGCCAGCAGTACCGGGACAGGGTACGAGCAGTACTTC.

This sequence joins TRBV7-2 and TRBJ2-3; 8 bases fit TRBD2. The ends lost 1 base at V and 2 bases at J; junction bases unmatched: 2. The CDR3 sequence is 15 residues long. CDR1 and CDR2 from the germline V gene are SGHTA and FQGNSA. The CDR3 loop is CASSLVGGVTDTQYF. CDR3 sequence (DNA): TGTGCCAGCAGCTTAGTCGGGGGGGTCACAGATACGCAGTATTTT.

V and J are TRBV6-5 and TRBJ1-6, with 7 bases that match TRBD1. This CDR3 is 14 amino acids long. V trimming: 2 bases; J trimming: 10 bases; junction bases outside the gene matches: 5. Germline CDR1 and CDR2: MNHEY and SVGAGI. The CDR3 protein is CASSYEPGGSPLHF. CDR3 DNA: TGTGCCAGCAGTTACGAACCAGGGGGATCACCCCTCCACTTT.

The gene calls are TRBV5-6 and TRBJ2-7; D is undetermined. Germline loops: CDR1 SGHDT, CDR2 YYEEEE. Trimming shortened V by 4 bases and J by 3 bases, and 8 bases separated the two germline ends. This CDR3 is 12 amino acids long. CDR3 coding DNA: TGTGCCAGCAGCACCATACACTACGAGCAGTACTTC. Translating it yields CASSTIHYEQYF.

The rearrangement joins TRBV15 to TRBJ2-3; TRBD2 matches at 13 bases. V lost 3 bases, J lost 0 bases, and 0 bases stayed unmatched. Germline values: CDR1 LNHNV, CDR2 YYDKDF (reference sequence). The CDR3 contains 16 residues. CDR3 protein: CATSRGLAGSTDTQYF. As DNA, the CDR3 is TGTGCCACCAGCAGGGGACTAGCGGGGAGCACAGATACGCAGTATTTT.

The V gene is TRBV12-3 or TRBV12-4, the J gene TRBJ1-2; a possible D gene is TRBD1 (6 bases). Trimming left V 5 bases short and J 5 bases short, with 12 bases between. The CDR3 runs to 13 residues. The CDR3 DNA reads TGTGCCAGCAGTCTTTTACAGGGATATGGCTACACCTTC. Translated: CASSLLQGYGYTF.

This chain links TRBV2 with TRBJ2-1; TRBD1 agrees at 9 bases. Trimming at V came to 6 bases and at J to 2 bases, leaving 5 bases not matched to a gene. CDR1 is SNHLY and CDR2 is FYNNEI in the germline V gene. The CDR3 sequence is 15 residues long. CDR3 sequence: CASRQGQGTYNEQFF. Here the CDR3 DNA reads TGTGCCAGCAGACAGGGACAGGGCACCTACAATGAGCAGTTCTTC.

V is TRBV19 and J is TRBJ2-6; 7 nucleotides align to TRBD1. Germline V gene data show CDR1 as LNHDA and CDR2 as SQIVND (reference sequence). The CDR3 has 17 amino acids. Trimming cost V 5 bases and J 2 bases; bases outside gene matches: 9. CDR3: CASSRTGKLTGANVLTF. Written as DNA, the CDR3 is TGTGCCAGTAGTCGGACAGGAAAGTTAACTGGGGCCAACGTCCTGACTTTC.

This clone was observed a single time. CDR3 sequence: CASSDGQGAELSYTF. The CDR3 nucleotides read TGTGCCAGCAGCGACGGACAGGGGGCAGAACTAAGCTACACCTTC. The rearrangement joins TRBV6-4 to TRBJ1-2; 11 nucleotides agree with TRBD1. Trimming removed 6 bases from V and 9 bases from J; junction bases left unmatched: 12. From germline, CDR1 is MRHNA and CDR2 SNTAGT. The CDR3 length is 15 residues.

The chain recombines TRBV19 with TRBJ2-2, with 7 nucleotides matching TRBD1. CDR1 and CDR2 (germline): LNHDA, SQIVND (reference sequence). CDR3 length equals 14 residues. V shed 5 bases and J 0 bases; nucleotides not matched to a gene: 0. The CDR3 here is CASSDRANTGELFF. Here the CDR3 DNA reads TGTGCCAGTAGTGACAGGGCGAACACCGGGGAGCTGTTTTTT.

This rearrangement joins TRBV5-5 to TRBJ2-7; 10 bases map to TRBD1. The V gene's germline CDR1 is SGHKS and CDR2 YYEKEE (reference sequence). V dropped 5 bases and J dropped 6; count of bases not matched to a gene: 8. The CDR3 length is 14 residues. The CDR3 coding sequence is TGTGCCAGCAGTTCATGGACAGGGGGTGCCGAGCAGTACTTC. This translates into CASSSWTGGAEQYF.